A selection of T cell receptor beta chains follows, all from one sample in a study of blood T cell repertoires in COVID-19. Sequencing used immunoSEQ multiplex PCR; TCRdb keeps in-frame clones, though not all of them. The data show about 230,000 clones, about 83% seen once. Material for sequencing was peripheral blood. All receptors derive from a woman in her 30s with COVID-19, enrolled during active disease. Each CDR3 is given with its conserved first and last residue. D genes are given only for firm matches. Not every row has a clone size; where given, it reads once, few, many or a size class.

cdr3_length j_call v_call d_call clone_size cdr3_aa cdr3_nt
15 TRBJ2-5 TRBV15 TRBD2 . CATRRTSGAAETQYF TGTGCCACCAGAAGGACTAGCGGGGCCGCGGAGACCCAGTACTTC
11 TRBJ2-3 TRBV24-1 . . CATSVRDTQYF TGTGCCACCAGTGTGCGGGATACGCAGTATTTT
14 TRBJ2-7 TRBV2 TRBD1 . CASSGTVSSYEQYF TGTGCCAGCAGCGGGACAGTAAGCTCCTACGAGCAGTACTTC
15 TRBJ2-4 TRBV28 TRBD1 . CASSLPSTGGNIQYF TGTGCCAGCAGTTTACCGTCTACAGGGGGGAACATTCAGTACTTC
13 TRBJ1-1 TRBV7-9 . . CASSLVDGGEAFF TGTGCCAGCAGCTTAGTCGATGGGGGCGAAGCTTTCTTT
13 TRBJ1-6 TRBV2 . once CASSESSNSPLHF TGTGCCAGCAGTGAATCTAGTAATTCACCCCTCCACTTT
15 TRBJ2-2 TRBV9 . . CASSVREGDTGELFF TGTGCCAGCAGCGTCAGGGAGGGGGACACCGGGGAGCTGTTTTTT
15 TRBJ2-1 TRBV7-2 TRBD1 . CASSLRDREDNEQFF TGTGCCAGCAGCTTGCGGGACAGGGAAGACAATGAGCAGTTCTTC
17 TRBJ2-2 TRBV5-1 TRBD1 . CASSPRTGTGDTGELFF TGCGCCAGCAGCCCCCGGACTGGGACAGGGGATACCGGGGAGCTGTTTTTT
16 TRBJ1-6 TRBV10-2 TRBD1 once CASSDRGLGDNSPLHF TGCGCCAGCAGTGACAGGGGGCTAGGGGATAATTCACCCCTCCACTTT
15 TRBJ2-3 TRBV7-9 TRBD1 . CASSPRDRSTDTQYF TGTGCCAGCAGCCCAAGGGACAGGTCCACAGATACGCAGTATTTT
15 TRBJ1-5 TRBV19 . . CASSLQGPSNQPQHF TGTGCCAGTAGTCTGCAGGGCCCCTCGAATCAGCCCCAGCATTTT
14 TRBJ2-5 TRBV28 TRBD2 . CASSPGTSGETQYF TGTGCCAGCAGTCCCGGGACTAGCGGAGAGACCCAGTACTTC
14 TRBJ2-7 TRBV7-2 . . CASLPGLLSYEQYF TGTGCCAGCCTCCCGGGACTGTTATCCTACGAGCAGTACTTC
12 TRBJ2-1 TRBV19 TRBD2 . CASSSGGAEQFF TGTGCCAGTAGTAGCGGGGGGGCGGAGCAGTTCTTC
14 TRBJ2-2 TRBV9 . once CASSGVSNTGELFF TGTGCCAGCAGCGGAGTATCGAACACCGGGGAGCTGTTTTTT